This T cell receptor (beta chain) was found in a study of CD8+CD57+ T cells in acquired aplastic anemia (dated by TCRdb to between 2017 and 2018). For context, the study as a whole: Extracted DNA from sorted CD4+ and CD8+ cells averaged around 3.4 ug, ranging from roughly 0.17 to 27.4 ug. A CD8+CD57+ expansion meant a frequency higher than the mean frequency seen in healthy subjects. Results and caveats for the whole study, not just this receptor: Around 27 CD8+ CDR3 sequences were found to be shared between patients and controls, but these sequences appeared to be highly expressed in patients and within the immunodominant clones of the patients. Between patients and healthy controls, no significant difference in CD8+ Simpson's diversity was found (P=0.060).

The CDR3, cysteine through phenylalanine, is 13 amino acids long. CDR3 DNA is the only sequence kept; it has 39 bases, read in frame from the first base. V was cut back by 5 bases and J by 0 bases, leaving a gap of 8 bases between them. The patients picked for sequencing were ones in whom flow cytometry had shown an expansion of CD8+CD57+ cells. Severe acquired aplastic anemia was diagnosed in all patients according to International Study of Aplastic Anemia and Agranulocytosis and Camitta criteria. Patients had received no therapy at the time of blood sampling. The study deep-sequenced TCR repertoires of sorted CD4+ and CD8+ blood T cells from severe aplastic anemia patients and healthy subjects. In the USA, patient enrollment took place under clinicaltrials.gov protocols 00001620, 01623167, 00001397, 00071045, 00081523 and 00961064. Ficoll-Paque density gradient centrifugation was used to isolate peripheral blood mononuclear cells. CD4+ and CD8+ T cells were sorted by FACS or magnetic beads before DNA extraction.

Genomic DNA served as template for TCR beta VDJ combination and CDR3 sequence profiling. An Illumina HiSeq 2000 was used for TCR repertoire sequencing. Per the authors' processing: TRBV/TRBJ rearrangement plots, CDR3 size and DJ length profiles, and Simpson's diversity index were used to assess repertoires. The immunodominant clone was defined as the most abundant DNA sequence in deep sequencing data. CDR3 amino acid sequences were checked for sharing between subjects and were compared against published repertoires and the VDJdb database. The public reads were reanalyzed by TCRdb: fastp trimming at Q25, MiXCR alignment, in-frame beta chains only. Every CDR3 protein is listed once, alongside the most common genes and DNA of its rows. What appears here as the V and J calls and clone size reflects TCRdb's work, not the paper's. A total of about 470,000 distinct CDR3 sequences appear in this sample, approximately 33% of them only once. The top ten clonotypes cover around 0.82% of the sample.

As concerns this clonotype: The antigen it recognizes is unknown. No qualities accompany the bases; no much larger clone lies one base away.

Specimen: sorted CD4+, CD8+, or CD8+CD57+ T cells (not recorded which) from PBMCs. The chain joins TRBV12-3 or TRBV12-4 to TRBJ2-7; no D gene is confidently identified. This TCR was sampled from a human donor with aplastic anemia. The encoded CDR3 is CASSDEFSYEQYF. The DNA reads TGTGCCAGCAGTGACGAATTCTCCTACGAGCAGTACTTC.